A selection of T cell receptor beta chains follows, all from one sample in a study of blood T cell repertoires in COVID-19. This table comes from immunoSEQ multiplex PCR, and its TCRdb copy is limited to in-frame clones, with some not included. The sample includes about 15,000 clones, about nine tenths of them seen just once. Sample: peripheral blood. The receptors originated from a human donor in a cohort sampled during active COVID-19. The CDR3 runs from the conserved cysteine through the conserved F or W. A D gene is named only where the DNA matches it firmly.

D: TRBD1; J: TRBJ1-5; V: TRBV7-8; DNA: TGTGCCAGCAGCTTGGACAGGGTCCTAAATCAGCCCCAGCATTTT; CDR3: CASSLDRVLNQPQHF
D: NA; J: TRBJ2-7; V: TRBV7-3; DNA: TGTGCCAGCAGCTTGGGGAGCGACGGCCCGTACGAGCAGTACTTC; CDR3: CASSLGSDGPYEQYF
D: TRBD2; J: TRBJ2-1; V: TRBV7-3; DNA: TGTGCCAGCAGCTTAGGCCGACTAGCGGGAGAGCGTGGTGAGCAGTTCTTC; CDR3: CASSLGRLAGERGEQFF
D: TRBD1; J: TRBJ2-7; V: TRBV3-1/TRBV3-2; DNA: TGTGCCAGCAGCCAACAGGGGGCGTACGAGCAGTACTTC; CDR3: CASSQQGAYEQYF
D: TRBD2; J: TRBJ2-1; V: TRBV9; DNA: TGTGCCAGCAGCATATACGGGACTAGCGGGGTCTATGAGCAGTTCTTC; CDR3: CASSIYGTSGVYEQFF
D: NA; J: TRBJ2-7; V: TRBV28; DNA: TGTGCCAGCAGTCCACCATCAGGGCATCCCTACGAGCAGTACTTC; CDR3: CASSPPSGHPYEQYF
D: NA; J: TRBJ2-2; V: TRBV11-2; DNA: TGTGCCAGCAGCTTAGATCTTCCCCCCGGGGAGCTGTTTTTT; CDR3: CASSLDLPPGELFF
D: NA; J: TRBJ2-3; V: TRBV29-1; DNA: TGCAGCGTTGGCCGTGACTCCTTCACAGATACGCAGTATTTT; CDR3: CSVGRDSFTDTQYF
D: TRBD1; J: TRBJ1-4; V: TRBV30; DNA: TGTGCCTGGAGTGTACAGGGGGAAAAAAAACTGTTTTTT; CDR3: CAWSVQGEKKLFF
D: NA; J: TRBJ2-7; V: TRBV6-5; DNA: TGTGCCAGCAGAAGACGACAACAGGGTTACGAGCAGTACTTC; CDR3: CASRRRQQGYEQYF
D: NA; J: TRBJ2-3; V: TRBV5-4; DNA: TGTGCCAGCAGCTTTAGACTAGTCTCAGTAACAGATACGCAGTATTTT; CDR3: CASSFRLVSVTDTQYF
D: TRBD1; J: TRBJ2-7; V: TRBV28; DNA: TGTGCCAGCAGTTTAGCGGCAGGGGGCGCGTACGAGCAGTACTTC; CDR3: CASSLAAGGAYEQYF
D: NA; J: TRBJ1-3; V: TRBV29-1; DNA: TGCAGCGTTAAGGAAGGAGCCGGAAACACCATATATTTT; CDR3: CSVKEGAGNTIYF
D: TRBD1; J: TRBJ2-5; V: TRBV5-8; DNA: TGTGCCAGCAGCAAGGGACAGGGGGTACGAGTCCAAGAGACCCAGTACTTC; CDR3: CASSKGQGVRVQETQYF